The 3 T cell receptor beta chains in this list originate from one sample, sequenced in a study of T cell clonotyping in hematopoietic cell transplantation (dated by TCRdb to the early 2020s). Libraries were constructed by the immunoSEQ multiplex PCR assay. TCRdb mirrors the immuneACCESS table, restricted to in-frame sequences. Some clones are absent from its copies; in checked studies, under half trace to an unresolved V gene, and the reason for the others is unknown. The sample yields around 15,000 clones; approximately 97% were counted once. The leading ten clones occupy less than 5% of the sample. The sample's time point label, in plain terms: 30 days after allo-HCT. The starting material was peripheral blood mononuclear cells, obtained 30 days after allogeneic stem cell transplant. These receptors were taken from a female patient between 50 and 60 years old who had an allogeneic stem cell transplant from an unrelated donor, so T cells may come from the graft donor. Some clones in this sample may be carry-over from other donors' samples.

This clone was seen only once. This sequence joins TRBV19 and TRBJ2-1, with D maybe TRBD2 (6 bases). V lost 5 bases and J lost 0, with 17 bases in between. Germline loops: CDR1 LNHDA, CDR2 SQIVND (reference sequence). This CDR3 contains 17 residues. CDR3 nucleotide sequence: TGTGCCAGTAGTGCAAGACTAGAAGCCCTCTCCTACAATGAGCAGTTCTTC. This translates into CASSARLEALSYNEQFF.

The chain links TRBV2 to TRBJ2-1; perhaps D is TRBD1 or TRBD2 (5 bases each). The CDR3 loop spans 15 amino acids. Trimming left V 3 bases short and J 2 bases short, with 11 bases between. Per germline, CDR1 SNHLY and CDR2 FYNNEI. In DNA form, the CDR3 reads TGTGCCAGCAGTGATCGGTGGGGGACCTACAATGAGCAGTTCTTC. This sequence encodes CASSDRWGTYNEQFF.

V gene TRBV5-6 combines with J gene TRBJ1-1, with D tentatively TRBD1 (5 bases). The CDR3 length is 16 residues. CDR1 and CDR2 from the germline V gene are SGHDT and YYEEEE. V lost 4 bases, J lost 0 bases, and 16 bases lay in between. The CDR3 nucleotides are TGTGCCAGCAGCAGCCGGTTTGGGGCGATGAACACTGAAGCTTTCTTT. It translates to CASSSRFGAMNTEAFF.